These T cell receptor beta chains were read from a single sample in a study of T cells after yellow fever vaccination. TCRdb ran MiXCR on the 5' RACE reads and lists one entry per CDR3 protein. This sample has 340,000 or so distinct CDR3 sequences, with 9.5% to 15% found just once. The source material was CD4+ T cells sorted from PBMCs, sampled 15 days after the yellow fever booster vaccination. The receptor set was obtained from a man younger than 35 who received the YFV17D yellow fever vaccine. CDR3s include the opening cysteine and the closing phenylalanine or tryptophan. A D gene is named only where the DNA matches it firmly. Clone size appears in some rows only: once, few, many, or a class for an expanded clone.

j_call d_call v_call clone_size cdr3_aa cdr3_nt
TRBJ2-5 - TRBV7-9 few CASSPVGDQETQYF TGTGCCAGCAGCCCCGTCGGGGATCAGGAGACCCAGTACTTC
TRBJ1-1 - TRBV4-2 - CASSQEIANTEAFF TGTGCCAGCAGCCAAGAAATCGCGAACACTGAAGCTTTCTTT
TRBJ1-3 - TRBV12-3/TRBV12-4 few CASSLQADSGNTIYF TGTGCCAGCAGTTTACAGGCAGACTCTGGAAACACCATATATTTT
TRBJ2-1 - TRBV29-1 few CSVEDRVRNNEQFF TGCAGCGTTGAAGACAGGGTCAGGAACAATGAGCAGTTCTTC
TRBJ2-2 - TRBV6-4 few CASSLGHLNTGELFF TGTGCCAGCAGTCTCGGACATCTTAACACCGGGGAGCTGTTTTTT
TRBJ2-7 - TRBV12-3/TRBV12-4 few CASTPRSGSSHEQYF TGTGCCAGCACCCCAAGGTCGGGGTCCAGCCACGAGCAGTACTTC
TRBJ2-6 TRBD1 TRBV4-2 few CASSAEGQGASGANVLTF TGTGCCAGCAGCGCAGAAGGGCAGGGGGCTTCCGGGGCCAACGTCCTGACTTTC
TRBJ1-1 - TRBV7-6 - CASTPGHPNTEAFF TGTGCCAGCACCCCGGGACACCCGAACACTGAAGCTTTCTTT
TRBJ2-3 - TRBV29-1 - CSGGTDGTDTQYF TGCAGCGGCGGGACAGACGGCACAGATACGCAGTATTTT
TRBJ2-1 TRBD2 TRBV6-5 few CASTPGLAGANEQFF TGTGCCAGCACCCCGGGACTAGCGGGGGCCAATGAGCAGTTCTTC
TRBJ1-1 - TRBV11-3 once CASSLTGAAEAFF TGTGCCAGCAGCTTGACGGGGGCGGCTGAAGCTTTCTTT
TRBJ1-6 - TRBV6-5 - CASSYSGGWGSPLHF TGTGCCAGCAGTTACTCCGGGGGCTGGGGGTCACCCCTCCACTTT